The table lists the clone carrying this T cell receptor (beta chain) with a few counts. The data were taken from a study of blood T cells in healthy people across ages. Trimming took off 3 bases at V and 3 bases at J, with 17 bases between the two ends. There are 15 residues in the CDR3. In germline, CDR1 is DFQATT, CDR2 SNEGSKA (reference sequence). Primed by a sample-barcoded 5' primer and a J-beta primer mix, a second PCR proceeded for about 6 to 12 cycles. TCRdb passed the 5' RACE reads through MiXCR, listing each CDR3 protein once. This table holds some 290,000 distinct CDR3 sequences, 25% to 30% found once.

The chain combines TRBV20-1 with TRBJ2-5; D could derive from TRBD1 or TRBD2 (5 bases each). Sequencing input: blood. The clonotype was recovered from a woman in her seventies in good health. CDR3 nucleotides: TGCAGTGCTAGTCGAGGGGATGCCCGAGAAGAGACCCAGTACTTC. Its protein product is CSASRGDAREETQYF.